This entry lists 18 T cell receptor beta chains sequenced from one sample in a study of blood T cell repertoires in COVID-19. Clones were sequenced by immunoSEQ multiplex PCR, and TCRdb holds only the in-frame ones, with some missing. The table has about 400,000 clones, more than 80% seen once; the top ten hold 1.2%. The sample comprised peripheral blood. The receptors come from a man aged 35 to 55 with acute or convalescent COVID-19.

The rearrangement uses TRBV28 and TRBJ1-6; 7 nucleotides match TRBD1. Germline CDR1 reads MDHEN; CDR2 reads SYDVKM. The CDR3 loop spans 14 amino acids. The V gene end was trimmed by 8 bases and the J gene end by 4 bases; junction bases not matched to a gene: 5. This chain's CDR3 is CASYYRGYNSPLHF. The CDR3 DNA sequence: TGTGCCAGCTACTACAGGGGATATAATTCACCCCTCCACTTT.

This chain uses TRBV27 with TRBJ1-2; 7 bases align to TRBD1. Looked up from germline, CDR1 is MNHEY and CDR2 is SMNVEV (reference sequence). This CDR3 contains 16 residues. V was clipped by 5 bases and J by 4 bases; unmatched bases: 13. CDR3 sequence: CASSHRDSPIAYGYTF. CDR3 DNA sequence: TGTGCCAGCAGTCACCGGGACAGCCCGATCGCCTATGGCTACACCTTC.

This chain uses TRBV6-6 with TRBJ1-1; TRBD1 might be the D (6 bases). The germline V gene has CDR1 MNHNY and CDR2 SVGAGI (reference sequence). V was trimmed by 5 bases and J by 11 bases, leaving 21 bases between them. This CDR3 has 14 amino acids. The CDR3 loop is CASSPNTLTGNAFF. The CDR3 DNA reads TGTGCCAGCAGTCCCAACACCCTCACAGGGAACGCTTTCTTT.

The J gene is TRBJ1-3, the V gene TRBV29-1; 7 bases fit TRBD1. The germline CDR1 and CDR2 sequences are SQVTM and ANQGSEA. This CDR3 comprises 14 residues. The junction had 9 bases not matched to a gene; V was cut back by 6 bases and J by 4 bases. CDR3 amino acids: CSVMTGISGNTIYF. The DNA of the CDR3 is TGCAGCGTAATGACAGGGATTAGCGGAAACACCATATATTTT.

The chain recombines TRBV4-1 with TRBJ1-1; D unresolved. The germline V gene encodes CDR1 MGHRA and CDR2 YSYEKL. Trimming removed 3 bases from V and 8 bases from J, with 7 bases in between. There are 11 residues in the CDR3. The CDR3 is CASSHGREAFF. The CDR3 nucleotides are TGCGCCAGCAGCCACGGCAGGGAAGCTTTCTTT.

The chain is built from TRBV15 and TRBJ2-7; 7 nucleotides agree with TRBD1. CDR1 and CDR2 (germline): LNHNV, YYDKDF (reference sequence). The CDR3 extends over 15 amino acids. Trimming took 5 bases from V and 1 from J; bases not matched to a gene: 8. The CDR3 loop is CATSSRGQSSYEQYF. CDR3 coding DNA: TGTGCCACCAGCTCGAGGGGGCAGAGTTCCTACGAGCAGTACTTC.

The J gene is TRBJ1-2, the V gene TRBV30, with D tentatively TRBD1 (5 bases). The CDR3 totals 11 residues. Trimming cost V 0 bases and J 9 bases, with 8 bases left between them. CDR1 is GTSNPN, CDR2 SVGIG, per germline (reference sequence). The CDR3 spells CAWSVGHRYTF. In DNA, the CDR3 is TGTGCCTGGAGTGTAGGACACCGCTACACCTTC.

This chain connects TRBV7-6 to TRBJ1-1; unclear D gene. V shed 5 bases and J shed 5 bases, with 15 bases lying between them. This CDR3 has 14 residues. Germline CDR1 and CDR2: SGHVS and FNYEAQ. The CDR3: CASSPMAGGTEAFF. The CDR3, as DNA: TGTGCCAGCAGCCCAATGGCTGGAGGGACTGAAGCTTTCTTT.

This clone showed up just once. V gene TRBV12-3 or TRBV12-4 combines with J gene TRBJ1-1; D ambiguous. V was trimmed by 6 bases and J by 10 bases, leaving 18 bases between them. This CDR3 has 13 residues. This CDR3 is CASRPFKEVRAFF. CDR3 nucleotides: TGTGCCAGCAGGCCATTTAAGGAGGTGAGAGCTTTCTTT.

The genes are TRBV14 and TRBJ1-1; perhaps TRBD1 as D (5 bases). Germline loops: CDR1 SGHDN, CDR2 FVKESK. Between the trimmed V and J ends, which lost 2 bases and 7 bases, there was a span of 20 bases. The CDR3 has 16 amino acids. DNA of the CDR3: TGTGCCAGCAGCCAAAACCCGAGTCTAGGCAGGGTTGAAGCTTTCTTT. Its protein is CASSQNPSLGRVEAFF.

The chain couples TRBV15 to TRBJ1-1; a weak D match, TRBD1 (5 bases). V was clipped by 0 bases and J by 11 bases, with 13 bases between them. This CDR3 is built from 13 residues. Per the germline V gene, CDR1 is LNHNV and CDR2 is YYDKDF (reference sequence). CDR3 DNA: TGTGCCACCAGCAGAGAGCGGGGACTACAGGCTTTCTTT. Its translation: CATSRERGLQAFF.

V gene TRBV4-2 combines with J gene TRBJ2-4; weak D call: TRBD2 (5 bases). V shed 0 bases and J shed 13 bases, with 13 bases lying between them. The CDR3 is 13 amino acids. Per the germline V gene, CDR1 is LGHNA and CDR2 is YNFKEQ. The CDR3 DNA sequence: TGTGCCAGCAGCCAAGAATACGGGGATATCCAGTACTTC. Translated, it gives CASSQEYGDIQYF.

The chain joins TRBV7-3 to TRBJ2-5, with D possibly TRBD1 on 6 matching bases. V was clipped by 5 bases and J by 7 bases, with 23 bases between them. Germline CDR1 and CDR2: SGHTA and FQGTGA. CDR3 length: 16 residues. The CDR3 protein is CASSIPTGSERWTQYF. In DNA, the CDR3 is TGTGCCAGCAGCATACCCACAGGGTCCGAGAGATGGACCCAGTACTTC.

The rearrangement links TRBV5-5 to TRBJ2-7, with a possible D match to TRBD2 (6 bases). This CDR3 is built from 16 residues. The germline V gene has CDR1 SGHKS and CDR2 YYEKEE (reference sequence). The germline V and J ends were trimmed by 1 base and 5 bases, with 19 bases remaining between them. The CDR3 DNA follows: TGTGCCAGCAGCTTGCAGAACCCCGGGGGTCAGGACGAGCAGTACTTC. It codes for CASSLQNPGGQDEQYF.

V usage is TRBV30 and J usage is TRBJ1-3, with D perhaps TRBD1 (6 bases). The CDR3 extends over 16 amino acids. In germline, CDR1 is GTSNPN, CDR2 SVGIG (reference sequence). The germline V and J ends were trimmed by 4 bases and 0 bases, with 16 bases remaining between them. The CDR3 bases are TGTGCCTGGATGCTCGGGACACCTGGCTCTGGAAACACCATATATTTT. Its translation: CAWMLGTPGSGNTIYF.

This clone appeared a single time. DNA for the CDR3: TGTGCCAGCAGCAAATACATCAGGGGGGACGAGACCCAGTACTTC. It specifies CASSKYIRGDETQYF. The chain has TRBV11-2 and TRBJ2-5, with D possibly being TRBD1 (7 bases). Trimming pared 5 bases from V and 5 bases from J, leaving 18 bases between. This CDR3 has 15 amino acids. In germline, CDR1 is SGHAT, CDR2 FQNNGV.

This sequence joins TRBV27 and TRBJ2-6, with TRBD1 matching 12 bases. CDR3 size: 20 residues. Germline V gene sequence: CDR1 MNHEY, CDR2 SMNVEV (reference sequence). The V segment lost 7 bases and the J segment 2 bases; nucleotides outside the gene matches: 15. DNA of the CDR3: TGTGCCAGCACTCAACCCTTGGGGACAGGGGGCAGGACTGGGGCCAACGTCCTGACTTTC. Encoded protein: CASTQPLGTGGRTGANVLTF.

The chain links TRBV4-1 to TRBJ1-2; the D is unclear. The CDR3 spans 16 residues. V was trimmed by 5 bases and J by 4 bases, leaving 20 bases between them. Germline V gives CDR1 MGHRA, CDR2 YSYEKL. CDR3 in DNA: TGCGCCAGCAGCGAAGGGTTCAGGACTGCCCTCTATGGCTACACCTTC. Translation gives CASSEGFRTALYGYTF.